The entry that follows covers one T cell receptor (beta chain) sequence. Its specificity is not known. The data derive from a study of vaccination effects on CD4 cells after COVID-19. Study summary: Wells of roughly 2.1 million PBMC each were grown with roughly 10 IU/ml IL-2 and around 10 ug/ml peptides. Findings and caveats of the study: Whether induced by infection or by vaccine, clones showed marked clonal contraction late after vaccination.

Repertoires were generated with immunoSEQ multiplex PCR, while TCRdb's copy carries only in-frame clones and drops some. The sample gives about 45,000 clones, approximately 72% of which show up once; less than 10% is in the top ten. Once cultured for about 9 days, the cells underwent separation to obtain CD4+ T cells. Two-dose vaccination with either BNT162b2 or mRNA-1273 was given to the participants. This sample comprised CD4+ T cells from PBMCs cultured without peptide, obtained after COVID-19 vaccination. This clonotype originated in a human donor who received a COVID-19 vaccine.

CDR3 DNA: TGTGCCAGCAGTTCGTACTCCCGCGGGGGCTCTGGAAACACCATATATTTT. This codes for CASSSYSRGGSGNTIYF. J is TRBJ1-3 and V is TRBV27; weak D call: TRBD1 (5 bases). The CDR3 loop spans 17 amino acids. With 4 bases removed from V and 0 bases from J, the gap between germline ends came to 16 bases. The germline V gene has CDR1 MNHEY and CDR2 SMNVEV (reference sequence).